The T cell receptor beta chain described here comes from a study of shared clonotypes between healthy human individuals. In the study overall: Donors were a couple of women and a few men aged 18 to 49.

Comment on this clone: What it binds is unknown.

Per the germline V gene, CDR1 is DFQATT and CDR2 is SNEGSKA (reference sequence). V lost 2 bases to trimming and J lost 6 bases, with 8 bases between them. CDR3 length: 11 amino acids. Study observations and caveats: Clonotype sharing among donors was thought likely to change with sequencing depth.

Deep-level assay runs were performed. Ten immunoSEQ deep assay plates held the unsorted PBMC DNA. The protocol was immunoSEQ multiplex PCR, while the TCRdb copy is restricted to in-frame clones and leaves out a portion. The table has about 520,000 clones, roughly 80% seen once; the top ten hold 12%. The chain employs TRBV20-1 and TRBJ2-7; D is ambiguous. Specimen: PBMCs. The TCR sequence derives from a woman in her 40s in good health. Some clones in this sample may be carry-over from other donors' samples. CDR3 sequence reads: CSARSDSEQYF. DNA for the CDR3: TGCAGTGCTAGATCGGATTCCGAGCAGTACTTC.